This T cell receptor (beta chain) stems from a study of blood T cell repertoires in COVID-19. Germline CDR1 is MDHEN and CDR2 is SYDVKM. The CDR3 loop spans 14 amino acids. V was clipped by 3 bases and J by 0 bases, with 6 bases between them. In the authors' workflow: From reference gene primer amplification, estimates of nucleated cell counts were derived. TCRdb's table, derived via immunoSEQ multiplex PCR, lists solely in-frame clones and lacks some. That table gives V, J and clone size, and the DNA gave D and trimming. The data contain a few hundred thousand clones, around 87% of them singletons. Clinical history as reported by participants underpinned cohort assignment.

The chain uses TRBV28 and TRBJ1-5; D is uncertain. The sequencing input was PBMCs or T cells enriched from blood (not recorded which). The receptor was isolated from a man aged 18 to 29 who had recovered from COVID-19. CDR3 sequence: CASSFRSSNQPQHF. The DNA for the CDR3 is TGTGCCAGCAGTTTTCGTAGTAGCAATCAGCCCCAGCATTTT.